This T cell receptor (beta chain) was observed in a study of T cell repertoires in cytomegalovirus infection. Study-level background: Used in the study were CMV epitopes, some recently identified and HLA-C-restricted, others well-studied and HLA-B-restricted. CMV infection together with matching HLA type was indicated by public TCR beta signatures.

A single record per CDR3 protein comes from TCRdb applying MiXCR to the reads. The table records approximately 1,000,000 distinct CDR3 sequences, 30% to 40% of them present only once. Study conclusions and caveats: What dominated the ex vivo response were HLA-C-restricted CMV-specific TCR beta clonotypes. People with CMV and the relevant HLA were identified by cumulative public TCR beta family frequency.

This clonotype came up many times. Its cognate antigen is unknown. The CDR3 extends over 14 amino acids. CDR1 SGHNT and CDR2 YYREEE come from the germline V gene (reference sequence). V lost 4 bases and J lost 4; bases outside the gene matches: 4. The sequence was collected from a human donor in good health (CMV status not recorded). Some clones in this sample may be carry-over from other donors' samples. This rearrangement joins TRBV5-4 to TRBJ2-2; the match to TRBD1 covers 7 bases. The material sequenced was cultured CD8+ T cells from PBMCs, taken from culture after CMV antigen stimulation. The CDR3, as DNA: TGTGCCAGCAGCCCGGGGACAGCCACCGGGGAGCTGTTTTTT. It yields the protein CASSPGTATGELFF. Based on the CDR3 plus reference TRBV5-4 and TRBJ2-2, the full variable domain is ETGVTQSPTHLIKTRGQQVTLRCSSQSGHNTVSWYQQALGQGPQFIFQYYREEENGRGNFPPRFSGLQFPNYSSELNVNALELDDSALYLCASSPGTATGELFFGEGSRLTVL.